This T cell receptor (beta chain) was found in a study of cytomegalovirus exposure and HLA in healthy donors. Researchers ran the PCR with 60 Vbeta and 13 Jbeta primers. Data came from immunoSEQ multiplex PCR; TCRdb stores just in-frame clones and leaves some out. The sample records approximately 190,000 clones, around 83% being singletons. The CDR3 runs 17 residues. Germline CDR1 reads LNHDA; CDR2 reads SQIVND (reference sequence). V lost 3 bases to trimming and J lost 1 base, with 19 bases between them. This clone was found once. The sequencing sample was made of PBMCs. The source is a man between 40 and 49 years old in good health and CMV-seropositive. This chain connects TRBV19 to TRBJ2-7; D perhaps matches TRBD2 (6 bases). CDR3 DNA: TGTGCCAGTAGTATCAGAAGCGGGCAGAACTCTTCCTACGAGCAGTACTTC. It yields the protein CASSIRSGQNSSYEQYF.